This is a list of T cell receptor beta chains from one sample in a study of CD8+ T cells in alopecia areata. Some clones are missing from TCRdb's copy, which holds only in-frame ones; the method was immunoSEQ multiplex PCR. The profile covers 150,000 to 200,000 clones, with 59% appearing a single time and approximately 14% taken by the ten largest. Sequencing used CD4+ T cells sorted from blood, obtained at week 0. All receptors derive from a human donor with alopecia areata. The CDR3 runs from the conserved cysteine through the conserved F or W. D genes are given only for firm matches. Clone size is shown for a subset of rows, as once, few, many or a class of expanded clone.

>TRBV2|few|13|TRBJ1-5|-
TGTGCCACGCAAAGGACAGCGGATCAGCCCCAGCATTTT
CATQRTADQPQHF
>TRBV20-1|few|11|TRBJ2-3|-
TGCAGTGCTACCGCAGCAGATACGCAGTATTTT
CSATAADTQYF
>TRBV9|-|16|TRBJ2-3|-
TGTGCCAGCAGCACGCGGGACATCCGAAAGACAGATACGCAGTATTTT
CASSTRDIRKTDTQYF
>TRBV27|-|13|TRBJ2-3|TRBD1
TGTGCCAGCAGTTATCCAGGGGGTTTAACGCAGTATTTT
CASSYPGGLTQYF
>TRBV5-1|-|16|TRBJ2-6|-
TGCGCCAGCAGCTCCCCGGACATCTCTGGGGCCAACGTCCTGACTTTC
CASSSPDISGANVLTF
>TRBV7-8|-|13|TRBJ1-2|TRBD1
TGTGCCAGCAGGCCGGGACAGAACTATGGCTACACCTTC
CASRPGQNYGYTF
>TRBV29-1|-|12|TRBJ1-5|-
TGCAGCGTTGCGGAGGGCAATCAGCCCCAGCATTTT
CSVAEGNQPQHF
>TRBV29-1|few|12|TRBJ2-3|-
TGCAGCGTTGTTGACCAACGAGTAACGCAGTATTTT
CSVVDQRVTQYF
>TRBV25-1|few|12|TRBJ1-5|-
TGTGCCAGCGGTGAGGGGAATCAGCCCCAGCATTTT
CASGEGNQPQHF
>TRBV15|few|18|TRBJ2-5|TRBD1
TGTGCCACCAGCAGAAAGCCGGGACAGAGCAATTTTAAAGAGACCCAGTACTTC
CATSRKPGQSNFKETQYF
>TRBV29-1|-|16|TRBJ2-6|-
TGCAGCGGATACATCCAAGGGGGGAGTGGGGCCAACGTCCTGACTTTC
CSGYIQGGSGANVLTF
>TRBV11-2|few|14|TRBJ2-1|-
TGTGCCGCGGCGGACCCGCCAACAGACAATGAGCAGTTCTTC
CAAADPPTDNEQFF
>TRBV5-1|-|14|TRBJ1-1|TRBD1
TGCGCCAGCAGCTTGGACAGGGGTGGCCCTGAAGCTTTCTTT
CASSLDRGGPEAFF
>TRBV5-1|-|15|TRBJ1-3|-
TGCGCCAGCAGCCCTGGACGGAGCTCTGGAAACACCATATATTTT
CASSPGRSSGNTIYF
>TRBV7-9|-|15|TRBJ2-7|TRBD1
TGTGCCAGCAGCTTCGACAGGGGATTTCCCTACGAGCAGTACTTC
CASSFDRGFPYEQYF
>TRBV6-5|-|14|TRBJ2-7|-
TGTGCCAGCAGCCCCTCTGGACCCTGGGGCGAGCAGTACTTC
CASSPSGPWGEQYF
>TRBV4-1|-|11|TRBJ2-5|-
TGCGCCAGCAGCCAACAAGAGACCCAGTACTTC
CASSQQETQYF
>TRBV29-1|-|14|TRBJ2-2|-
TGCAGCGCCTTGCCGGGACTGCACACCGGGGAGCTGTTTTTT
CSALPGLHTGELFF
>TRBV4-2|-|14|TRBJ2-5|-
TGTGCCAGCAGCCAAGACGAGGGACTGGAGACCCAGTACTTC
CASSQDEGLETQYF
>TRBV27|-|13|TRBJ2-7|-
TGTGCCAGCAGTCTTGCAGGTCCCTACGAGCAGTACTTC
CASSLAGPYEQYF
>TRBV7-6|few|14|TRBJ2-3|TRBD2
TGTGCCAGCAGCGCCGATGCGGGGGGGGATACGCAGTATTTT
CASSADAGGDTQYF
>TRBV5-6|few|15|TRBJ2-7|-
TGTGCCAGCAGCTTGCCAGGGGATCTAGCCTACGAGCAGTACTTC
CASSLPGDLAYEQYF
>TRBV19|-|13|TRBJ1-1|-
TGTGCCAGTAGTATGCGTCAGAACACTGAAGCTTTCTTT
CASSMRQNTEAFF
>TRBV29-1|-|11|TRBJ1-2|-
TGCAGCGTAACAAGGGAGTATGGCTACACCTTC
CSVTREYGYTF
>TRBV2|-|16|TRBJ1-4|-
TGTGCCAGCAGTGCCATGCCGGGATCAACTAATGAAAAACTGTTTTTT
CASSAMPGSTNEKLFF
>TRBV29-1|-|13|TRBJ1-5|TRBD1
TGCAGCGTTGGACAGGGCGCGGGTCAGCCCCAGCATTTT
CSVGQGAGQPQHF
>TRBV29-1|few|12|TRBJ2-1|TRBD2
TGCAGCATGAGGACTAGCTTCAATGAGCAGTTCTTC
CSMRTSFNEQFF
>TRBV7-2|-|13|TRBJ2-5|-
TGTGCCAGCAGCCGGGACTTAGAAGAGACCCAGTACTTC
CASSRDLEETQYF
>TRBV6-6|-|12|TRBJ1-4|TRBD1
TGTGCCAGCAGTTCCAGGGGGGAAAAACTGTTTTTT
CASSSRGEKLFF
>TRBV29-1|-|14|TRBJ2-7|-
TGCAGCGCCACCCTCGGACCAATTCCCGGCGAGCAGTACTTC
CSATLGPIPGEQYF
>TRBV30|-|15|TRBJ2-7|-
TGTGCCTGGAGTGCCTCGGACCACCTCGGGTACGAGCAGTACTTC
CAWSASDHLGYEQYF
>TRBV29-1|-|12|TRBJ1-1|-
TGCAGCGTTGGGGGGACGAACACTGAAGCTTTCTTT
CSVGGTNTEAFF
>TRBV20-1|-|11|TRBJ2-7|-
TGCAGTGCTAGAGGTAACTACGAGCAGTACTTC
CSARGNYEQYF
>TRBV2|many|15|TRBJ1-5|TRBD1
TGTGCCAGCAGCAGCGACAGGGCTAGCAATCAGCCCCAGCATTTT
CASSSDRASNQPQHF
>TRBV7-2|few|14|TRBJ1-2|TRBD1
TGTGCCAGCACCTTAACTCGGGACAGCTATGGCTACACCTTC
CASTLTRDSYGYTF
>TRBV29-1|few|14|TRBJ1-5|-
TGCAGCGTTGTGTTCGGGGGGAGCAATCAGCCCCAGCATTTT
CSVVFGGSNQPQHF
>TRBV29-1|-|11|TRBJ1-2|-
TGCAGCGTCTTCCAGACCCCTGGCTACACCTTC
CSVFQTPGYTF
>TRBV30|-|14|TRBJ1-6|-
TGTGCCTTCACCCCCCGACCGAGGAATTCACCCCTCCACTTT
CAFTPRPRNSPLHF
>TRBV7-9|-|14|TRBJ1-2|-
TGTGCCAGCAGCTCCACGTGGGGGCTAAGAGGCTACACCTTC
CASSSTWGLRGYTF
>TRBV15|once|15|TRBJ1-5|TRBD1
TGTGCCACCAGCAGAGGAGCAGGGGGCAGTCAGCCCCAGCATTTT
CATSRGAGGSQPQHF
>TRBV27|-|13|TRBJ1-6|-
TGTGCCAGCAGTTTGGGGCCCAATTCACCCCTCCACTTT
CASSLGPNSPLHF
>TRBV29-1|few|12|TRBJ2-2|-
TGCAGCGCCTCCAGGGGCCCCGGGGAGCTGTTTTTT
CSASRGPGELFF
>TRBV29-1|-|13|TRBJ2-3|TRBD2
TGCAGCGTTGAGGGGACTAGCGTGGATACGCAGTATTTT
CSVEGTSVDTQYF
>TRBV4-1|-|17|TRBJ1-4|-
TGCGCCAGCAGCCACCCGGGACGGGGGTCAACTAATGAAAAACTGTTTTTT
CASSHPGRGSTNEKLFF
>TRBV6-5|few|14|TRBJ1-1|TRBD1
TGTGCCAGCAGCTCCGGGACAGCGAACCGAGGAGCTTTCTTT
CASSSGTANRGAFF
>TRBV5-1|-|14|TRBJ2-4|-
TGCGCCAGCAGCTTGGAGACAGATAAAAACATTCAGTACTTC
CASSLETDKNIQYF
>TRBV7-3|many|13|TRBJ2-5|-
TGTGCCAGCAGCTTATCACAGGGGAGGGCCCAGTACTTC
CASSLSQGRAQYF
>TRBV9|few|17|TRBJ1-1|-
TGTGCCAGCAGCGTAGCCCCATGGGACAAGGAGAACACTGAAGCTTTCTTT
CASSVAPWDKENTEAFF
>TRBV5-1|-|15|TRBJ1-6|TRBD1
TGCGCCAGCAGCCCCGACAGGGGAGGTTATTCACCCCTCCACTTT
CASSPDRGGYSPLHF
>TRBV6-6|-|14|TRBJ1-1|-
TGTGCCAGCAGTACCCAGCAGGGGAACACTGAAGCTTTCTTT
CASSTQQGNTEAFF
>TRBV7-2|few|15|TRBJ2-2|TRBD1
TGTGCCAGCAGCTTAGACCCAGGGGGCGTGGGGGAGCTGTTTTTT
CASSLDPGGVGELFF
>TRBV29-1|few|14|TRBJ1-5|TRBD1
TGCAGCGTTTCAGGGGGCAGTGGCAATCAGCCCCAGCATTTT
CSVSGGSGNQPQHF
>TRBV29-1|-|12|TRBJ1-5|TRBD1
TGCAGCGTCCGGACAGGTAATCAGCCCCAGCATTTT
CSVRTGNQPQHF
>TRBV5-1|-|13|TRBJ1-5|-
TGCGCCAGCAGATCGGGGATCGATCAGCCCCAGCATTTT
CASRSGIDQPQHF
>TRBV6-5|few|14|TRBJ2-7|TRBD1
TGTGCCAGCAGGTCAGGGGGCGCACAGTACGAGCAGTACTTC
CASRSGGAQYEQYF
>TRBV20-1|-|11|TRBJ2-5|-
TGCAGTGCTAGGCTAGTCGAGACCCAGTACTTC
CSARLVETQYF
>TRBV29-1|-|13|TRBJ1-3|-
TGCAGCGTTGAAGATGGAGGAGGAAACACCATATATTTT
CSVEDGGGNTIYF